This T cell receptor beta chain appears in the sequencing data of a study of CD8 T cells in ankylosing spondylitis (TCRdb year 2017). With regard to the full study: T cell receptor beta repertoires were profiled in healthy donors and ankylosing spondylitis patients so that disease-linked TCR variants could be found. The full study cohort was made up of about 24 ankylosing spondylitis patients and more than 90 healthy donors. Peripheral blood was sampled, and synovial fluid was additionally collected from ankylosing spondylitis patients. Summary of the overall study and its limitations: Blood from ankylosing spondylitis patients appeared to be characterized by a TCR beta motif composed of under 10 highly homologous amino acid variants. The disease-linked clones were reported to be significantly enriched in matched synovial fluid samples from ankylosing spondylitis patients. A CD8+ phenotype was shown by the disease-linked clones, which were found at relatively low frequencies in peripheral blood. Some motif variants were previously reported in synovial fluid and blood of reactive arthritis patients, suggesting common disease-initiation mechanisms.

Comments on this clonotype: The antigen this receptor binds is unknown. The sample holds no much larger clone one base away, and base qualities are not on file.

Trimming at the junction amounts to 1 base on V and 7 bases on J, and the germline ends lie 8 bases apart. Inclusive of the bounding cysteine and valine, the CDR3 is 12 residues long. Just CDR3 DNA is preserved here, 36 bases in frame from base 1. CDR1 and CDR2 (SGHVS, FQNEAQ) derive from the germline V gene. The sequencer was an Illumina HiSeq 2500. Quantitative 5'-RACE with molecular barcodes was the method used to prepare the TCR beta libraries. The paper's data handling went like this. A new computational method, built on a probabilistic model of VDJ rearrangement, was used to identify disease-linked TCR variants. TCRdb ran its own pipeline on the public reads, namely fastp trimming at Q25 and MiXCR clone calling, and kept in-frame beta chains. Duplicate CDR3 protein sequences are folded into a single record with the most common DNA and genes. The V and J calls reflect TCRdb's pipeline rather than the authors' work. In all, the sample holds about 540,000 distinct CDR3 sequences, and about 13% of those were seen once. In total, the top ten clones hold nearly 7% of the sample.

Sequencing used blood, either unsorted or a sorted T cell fraction (not recorded which). The chain links TRBV7-8 with TRBJ2-7, with the D gene not confidently named. The source of this sequence is a male donor with ankylosing spondylitis. The CDR3 protein sequence reads: CASSLVLGEQYV. The nucleotide sequence is TGTGCCAGCAGCTTAGTCCTAGGAGAGCAGTACGTC.